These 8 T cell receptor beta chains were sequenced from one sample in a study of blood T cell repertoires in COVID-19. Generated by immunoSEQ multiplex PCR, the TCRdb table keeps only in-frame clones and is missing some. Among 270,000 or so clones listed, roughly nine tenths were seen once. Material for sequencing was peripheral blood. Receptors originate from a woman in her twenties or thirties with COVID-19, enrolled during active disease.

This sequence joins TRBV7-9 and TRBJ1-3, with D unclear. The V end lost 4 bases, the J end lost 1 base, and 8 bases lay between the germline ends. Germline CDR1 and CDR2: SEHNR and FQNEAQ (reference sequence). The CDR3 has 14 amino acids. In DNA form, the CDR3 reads TGTGCCAGCAGCTCCCCCGTATCTGGAAACACCATATATTTT. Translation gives CASSSPVSGNTIYF.

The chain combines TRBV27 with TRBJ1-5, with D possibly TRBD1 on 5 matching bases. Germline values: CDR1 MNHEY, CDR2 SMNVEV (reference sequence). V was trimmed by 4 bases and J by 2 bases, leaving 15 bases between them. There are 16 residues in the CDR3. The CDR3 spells CASSWVGGSGNQPQHF. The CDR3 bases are TGTGCCAGCAGTTGGGTCGGGGGATCTGGCAATCAGCCCCAGCATTTT.

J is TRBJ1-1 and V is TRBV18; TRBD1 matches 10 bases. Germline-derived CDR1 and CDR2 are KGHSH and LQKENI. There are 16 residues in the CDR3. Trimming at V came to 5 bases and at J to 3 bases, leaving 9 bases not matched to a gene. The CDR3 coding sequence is TGTGCCAGCTCATACAGACAGGGGGCGAGGGACACTGAAGCTTTCTTT. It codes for CASSYRQGARDTEAFF.

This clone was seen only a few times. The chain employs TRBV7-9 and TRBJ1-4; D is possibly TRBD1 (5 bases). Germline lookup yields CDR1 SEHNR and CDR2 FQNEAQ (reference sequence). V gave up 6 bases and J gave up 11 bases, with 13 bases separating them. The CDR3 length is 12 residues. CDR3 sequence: CASRAERGKLFF. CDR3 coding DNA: TGTGCCAGCAGAGCCGAACGGGGGAAACTGTTTTTT.

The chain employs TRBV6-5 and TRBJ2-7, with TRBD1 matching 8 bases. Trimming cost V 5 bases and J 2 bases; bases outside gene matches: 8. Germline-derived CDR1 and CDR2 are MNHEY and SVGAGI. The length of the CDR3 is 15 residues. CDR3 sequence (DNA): TGTGCCAGCAGTACTCGGGACAGGCGGACCTACGAGCAGTACTTC. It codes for CASSTRDRRTYEQYF.

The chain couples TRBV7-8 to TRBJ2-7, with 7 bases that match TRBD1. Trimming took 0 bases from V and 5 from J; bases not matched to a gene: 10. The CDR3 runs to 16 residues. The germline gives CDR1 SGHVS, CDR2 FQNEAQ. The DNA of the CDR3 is TGTGCCAGCAGCTTAGCGGAGAAGGGGGCGTACGACGAGCAGTACTTC. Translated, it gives CASSLAEKGAYDEQYF.

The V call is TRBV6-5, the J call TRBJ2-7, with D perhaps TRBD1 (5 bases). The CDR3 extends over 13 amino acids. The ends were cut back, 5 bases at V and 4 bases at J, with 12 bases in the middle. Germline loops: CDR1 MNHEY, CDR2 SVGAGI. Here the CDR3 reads CASSPGAPYEQYF. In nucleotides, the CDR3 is TGTGCCAGCAGTCCTGGGGCCCCTTACGAGCAGTACTTC.

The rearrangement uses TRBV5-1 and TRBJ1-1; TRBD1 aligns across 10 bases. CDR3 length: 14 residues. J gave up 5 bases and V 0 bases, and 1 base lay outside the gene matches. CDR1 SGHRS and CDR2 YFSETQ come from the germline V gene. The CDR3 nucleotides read TGCGCCAGCAGCTTGGGGACAGGGGGTACTGAAGCTTTCTTT. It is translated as CASSLGTGGTEAFF.